This T cell receptor (beta chain) comes out of a study of T cell changes during pregnancy in multiple sclerosis. The table came from immunoSEQ multiplex PCR; TCRdb's copy has only in-frame clones and leaves some out. In the table there are tens of thousands of clones, more than 80% of which are singletons. Germline CDR1 reads ENHRY; CDR2 reads SYGVKD. The CDR3 runs to 13 residues. Concerning this clone: The germline gene is not matched at one end of the junction; a read error may be the cause.

The chain links TRBV10-3 to TRBJ2-3; 7 positions agree with TRBD1. The sequence derives from a female donor with multiple sclerosis, enrolled in a pregnancy study. The sequences come from peripheral blood, collected in the third trimester of pregnancy. CDR3 protein: CAIGDRDADTQYF. CDR3 coding DNA: TGTGCCATCGGTGACAGGGATGCAGATACGCAGTATTTT.